The 10 T cell receptor beta chains in this list originate from one sample, sequenced in a study of blood T cell repertoires in COVID-19. The repertoire was sequenced with immunoSEQ multiplex PCR; TCRdb's copy has only in-frame clones and lacks some. Of 150,000 to 200,000 clones listed, 65% to 90% were seen once; the top ten hold around 5.2%. Sample: PBMCs or T cells enriched from blood (not recorded which). The receptor source for this set is a woman in her sixties or seventies with acute COVID-19.

V usage is TRBV19 and J usage is TRBJ1-2; D is uncertain. The germline CDR1 and CDR2 sequences are LNHDA and SQIVND (reference sequence). The CDR3 covers 12 residues. Trimming removed 6 bases at V and 8 bases at J, with 13 bases between. The CDR3 loop reads CASRDDTLGYTF. CDR3 nucleotides: TGTGCCAGTAGAGACGACACCCTGGGCTACACCTTC. Full variable domain (remainder filled in from reference TRBV19 and TRBJ1-2): DGGITQSPKYLFRKEGQNVTLSCEQNLNHDAMYWYRQDPGQGLRLIYYSQIVNDFQKGDIAEGYSVSREKKESFPLTVTSAQKNPTAFYLCASRDDTLGYTFGSGTRLTVV.

This chain connects TRBV7-8 to TRBJ2-7, with TRBD2 matching 8 bases. The CDR3 length is 14 residues. The J segment lost 3 bases and the V segment lost 7 bases, leaving 8 bases of the junction unmatched. The germline gives CDR1 SGHVS, CDR2 FQNEAQ. The CDR3 sequence: CASKPQREFYEQYF. CDR3 sequence (DNA): TGTGCCAGCAAGCCCCAGCGGGAGTTCTACGAGCAGTACTTC. The full variable domain, with the rest looked up from reference TRBV7-8 and TRBJ2-7, is GAGVSQSPRYKVAKRGQDVALRCDPISGHVSLFWYQQALGQGPEFLTYFQNEAQLDKSGLPSDRFFAERPEGSVSTLKIQRTQQEDSAVYLCASKPQREFYEQYFGPGTRLTVT.

V is TRBV3-1 (or the pseudogene TRBV3-2) and J is TRBJ2-1; the match to TRBD2 covers 7 bases. Germline values: CDR1 LGHDT, CDR2 YNNKEL (reference sequence). The CDR3 totals 15 residues. The V gene end was trimmed by 3 bases and the J gene end by 4 bases; junction bases not matched to a gene: 6. The CDR3 region is CASSHVASGYNEQFF. CDR3 coding DNA: TGTGCCAGCAGCCACGTGGCTAGCGGATACAATGAGCAGTTCTTC.

This clone was counted between two and nine times. This sequence joins TRBV7-2 and TRBJ1-1; D not resolved. V was shortened by 4 bases and J by 7 bases, with 10 bases between the two germline ends. CDR1 is SGHTA, CDR2 FQGNSA, per germline. The CDR3 extends over 12 amino acids. The CDR3 is CASSSYAGEAFF. In DNA, the CDR3 is TGTGCCAGCAGCTCTTATGCAGGTGAAGCTTTCTTT.

The sample holds a few counts of this clone. The chain links TRBV4-2 to TRBJ1-1, with D possibly matching TRBD1 (6 bases). The V end lost 1 base, the J end lost 1 base, and 10 bases lay between the germline ends. The CDR3 loop spans 15 amino acids. From germline, CDR1 is LGHNA and CDR2 YNFKEQ. The CDR3 nucleotides read TGTGCCAGCAGCCAAGCAGACAGGCGGAACACTGAAGCTTTCTTT. Translating it yields CASSQADRRNTEAFF.

The chain links TRBV7-9 to TRBJ1-3; D perhaps matches TRBD1 (5 bases). Per germline, CDR1 SEHNR and CDR2 FQNEAQ (reference sequence). Trimming shortened V by 1 base and J by 0 bases, and 10 bases separated the two germline ends. CDR3 size: 16 residues. The CDR3 here is CASSLGDRLSGNTIYF. The CDR3, as DNA: TGTGCCAGCAGCTTAGGAGACAGACTCTCTGGAAACACCATATATTTT. Drawing the rest from reference TRBV7-9 and TRBJ1-3, the complete variable domain is DTGVSQNPRHKITKRGQNVTFRCDPISEHNRLYWYRQTLGQGPEFLTYFQNEAQLEKSRLLSDRFSAERPKGSFSTLEIQRTEQGDSAMYLCASSLGDRLSGNTIYFGEGSWLTVV.

The rearrangement uses TRBV6-5 and TRBJ1-2; D might be TRBD1 (5 bases). From germline, CDR1 is MNHEY and CDR2 SVGAGI. The CDR3 is made up of 12 amino acids. The V end lost 7 bases, the J end lost 4 bases, and 10 bases lay between the germline ends. The CDR3 DNA is TGTGCCAGCAAGGGGATTGGCTATGGCTACACCTTC. It is translated as CASKGIGYGYTF.

The chain has TRBV30 and TRBJ1-1; 8 bases are a match to TRBD1. This CDR3 has 15 amino acids. Trimming removed 0 bases from V and 3 bases from J; junction bases left unmatched: 6. Germline CDR1 is GTSNPN and CDR2 is SVGIG (reference sequence). CDR3 sequence: CAWSVPPGGYTEAFF. The CDR3 bases are TGTGCCTGGAGTGTACCCCCAGGGGGCTACACTGAAGCTTTCTTT.

CDR3 sequence: CASSQGRDREEADTQYF. The DNA of the CDR3 is TGTGCCAGCAGCCAGGGGCGGGACAGGGAGGAAGCAGATACGCAGTATTTT. The V call is TRBV7-8, the J call TRBJ2-3; 9 nucleotides align to TRBD1. The V gene's germline CDR1 is SGHVS and CDR2 FQNEAQ. CDR3 size: 17 residues. V lost 5 bases and J lost 4; bases outside the gene matches: 13.

This chain connects TRBV15 to TRBJ2-3; possibly TRBD2 for D (6 bases). CDR3 length equals 14 residues. V gave up 5 bases and J gave up 8 bases, with 17 bases separating them. Germline loops: CDR1 LNHNV, CDR2 YYDKDF (reference sequence). CDR3 sequence reads: CATSSHGGVGTQYF. CDR3 DNA sequence: TGTGCCACCAGCTCACATGGCGGGGTGGGTACGCAGTATTTT.